The entry below gives a single T cell receptor (beta chain) sequence along with its context. Trimming removed 5 bases from V and 6 bases from J, with 14 bases in between. Germline loops: CDR1 SGHRS, CDR2 YFSETQ. The CDR3 consists of 13 residues. Per the original methods: Estimation of nucleated cell counts relied on the amplification of reference gene primers. Profiling relied on immunoSEQ multiplex PCR, and the TCRdb table lists in-frame clones only, not all of them. That table supplies the V and J calls and clone size; D and trimming were determined from the DNA. This sample has fewer than 150,000 clones, with around 84% found just once. This specimen belongs to a study of blood T cell repertoires in COVID-19. For the study at large: There were acute and convalescent COVID-19 samples, and they came from the United States, Italy and Spain.

Sequenced: peripheral blood. This TCR was sampled from a middle-aged man with acute or convalescent COVID-19. The chain couples TRBV5-1 to TRBJ1-1; the D gene is possibly TRBD1 (5 bases). CDR3 amino acids: CASSYTPGSEAFF. The DNA of the CDR3 is TGCGCCAGCAGTTATACACCAGGGTCTGAAGCTTTCTTT.